Listed below are T cell receptor beta chains from one sample, sequenced in a study of T cell responses to AZD1222 COVID-19 vaccine. Some clones are missing from TCRdb's copy, which holds only in-frame ones; the method was immunoSEQ multiplex PCR. The data hold about 100,000 clones, with roughly nine tenths observed a single time. The starting material was peripheral blood, obtained on day 0 of AZD1222 vaccination. The receptors derive from an adult in good health. Each CDR3 is given with its conserved first and last residue. The D gene is left open where the match is weak. A row's size may be missing; if present it is once, few, many or a size class.

CASSPLQRDYEQFF	TGTGCCAGCAGCCCGCTTCAACGGGACTATGAGCAGTTCTTC	-	TRBV7-3	TRBJ2-1	-
CASKRGEISNQPQHF	TGTGCCAGCAAGCGGGGCGAAATTAGCAATCAGCCCCAGCATTTT	-	TRBV28	TRBJ1-5	-
CASSTRPRGLDEQYF	TGTGCCAGCAGCACCCGGCCAAGGGGACTTGACGAGCAGTACTTC	-	TRBV21-1	TRBJ2-7	-
CASSLDGGSSYEQYF	TGTGCCAGCAGCTTAGATGGGGGTTCCTCCTACGAGCAGTACTTC	-	TRBV11-2	TRBJ2-7	-
CASSVEGTTGHMNTEAFF	TGTGCCAGCAGCGTAGAGGGAACGACAGGGCATATGAACACTGAAGCTTTCTTT	-	TRBV9	TRBJ1-1	TRBD1
CASSLDLAGGLDIQYF	TGTGCCAGCAGCTTAGATCTTGCGGGAGGGCTTGACATTCAGTACTTC	once	TRBV11-2	TRBJ2-4	TRBD2
CASSPALKGTGQSYEQYF	TGTGCCAGCAGCCCAGCATTGAAGGGGACAGGCCAGTCCTACGAGCAGTACTTC	-	TRBV3-1/TRBV3-2	TRBJ2-7	TRBD1
CASSTKRGPGVSYGYTF	TGTGCCAGCAGCACAAAACGGGGTCCAGGAGTGAGCTATGGCTACACCTTC	-	TRBV21-1	TRBJ1-2	-
CASSEGRQLKSGNTIYF	TGTGCCAGCAGTGAGGGGAGGCAGTTGAAATCTGGAAACACCATATATTTT	-	TRBV6-1	TRBJ1-3	-
CASSLISTTEAFF	TGTGCCAGCAGCTTAATATCCACCACTGAAGCTTTCTTT	-	TRBV5-6	TRBJ1-1	-
CASSWRGDSQETQYF	TGCGCCAGCAGCTGGAGAGGGGATAGCCAAGAGACCCAGTACTTC	-	TRBV5-1	TRBJ2-5	-
CASSDDYNEQFF	TGCGCCAGCAGTGACGACTACAATGAGCAGTTCTTC	-	TRBV10-2	TRBJ2-1	-
CASSLVGRDEEAFF	TGCGCCAGCAGCTTGGTAGGCAGGGACGAGGAAGCTTTCTTT	-	TRBV5-1	TRBJ1-1	-
CASSLDRGRVPGNTIYF	TGTGCCAGCAGCTTAGATAGGGGCAGGGTGCCTGGAAACACCATATATTTT	-	TRBV7-2	TRBJ1-3	-
CASSRLERTRQETQYF	TGTGCCAGCAGCCGTCTCGAACGGACACGCCAAGAGACCCAGTACTTC	few	TRBV14	TRBJ2-5	-
CASSPPRGLHQPQHF	TGTGCCAGCAGCCCACCGAGAGGGTTGCATCAGCCCCAGCATTTT	-	TRBV28	TRBJ1-5	-
CASSYLDKQYF	TGTGCCAGCAGTTACCTAGACAAGCAGTACTTC	once	TRBV6-2/TRBV6-3	TRBJ2-7	-
CASSTSPGDTQYF	TGTGCCAGCAGCACCTCCCCAGGAGATACGCAGTATTTT	few	TRBV11-2	TRBJ2-3	-
CASSQDPLVAGSTDTQYF	TGTGCCAGCAGCCAAGACCCCTTGGTAGCGGGATCCACAGATACGCAGTATTTT	-	TRBV14	TRBJ2-3	TRBD2
CASSYRQLNTEAFF	TGTGCCAGCAGTTACCGACAGTTGAACACTGAAGCTTTCTTT	-	TRBV6-5	TRBJ1-1	-
CATSARTSLYTQYF	TGTGCCACCAGTGCCCGGACTAGTCTGTATACGCAGTATTTT	-	TRBV24-1	TRBJ2-3	TRBD2
CASSLIGQPGEHSGNTIYF	TGTGCCAGCAGCCTCATTGGACAGCCGGGGGAGCATTCTGGAAACACCATATATTTT	-	TRBV3-1/TRBV3-2	TRBJ1-3	-
CASTPRPVQALDYGYTF	TGTGCCAGCACTCCCCGTCCCGTACAGGCGCTAGACTATGGCTACACCTTC	-	TRBV27	TRBJ1-2	-
CASSLGVSGNTIYF	TGTGCCAGCAGTCTTGGGGTCTCGGGAAACACCATATATTTT	few	TRBV28	TRBJ1-3	-
CASSMMDSPLHF	TGTGCCAGCAGTATGATGGATTCACCCCTCCACTTT	-	TRBV28	TRBJ1-6	-
CASSPGTENYGYTF	TGTGCCAGCAGCCCCGGGACGGAAAACTATGGCTACACCTTC	-	TRBV7-3	TRBJ1-2	-
CASSQQGIPGNTIYF	TGTGCCAGCAGCCAACAGGGGATTCCTGGAAACACCATATATTTT	-	TRBV6-2/TRBV6-3	TRBJ1-3	TRBD1
CASSLSASTGNGYTF	TGTGCCAGCAGTTTATCGGCGAGCACAGGGAATGGCTACACCTTC	-	TRBV27	TRBJ1-2	-